One and the same sample provided the 9 T cell receptor beta chains below, sequenced in a study of cytomegalovirus exposure and HLA in healthy donors. It was with 60 Vbeta and 13 Jbeta primers that the PCR ran. TCRdb's table, derived via immunoSEQ multiplex PCR, lists solely in-frame clones and lacks some. The sample includes under 200,000 clones, 75% to 85% seen only once; the top ten take about 4.3%. Material: PBMCs. These receptors originate from a young man in good health and CMV-seronegative.

The chain has TRBV27 and TRBJ2-2; weak D call: TRBD2 (6 bases). Trimming pared 3 bases from V and 2 bases from J, leaving 10 bases between. The germline V gene has CDR1 MNHEY and CDR2 SMNVEV (reference sequence). The CDR3 runs to 15 residues. CDR3 protein: CASSFSGLNTGELFF. CDR3 coding DNA: TGTGCCAGCAGTTTTAGTGGACTAAACACCGGGGAGCTGTTTTTT.

The chain uses TRBV27 and TRBJ1-2; the D gene is possibly TRBD1 (5 bases). The CDR3 runs 13 residues. Germline CDR1 and CDR2: MNHEY and SMNVEV (reference sequence). V lost 5 bases, J lost 7 bases, and 14 bases lay in between. CDR3 residues: CASSTTASCGYTF. CDR3 in DNA: TGTGCCAGCAGTACGACAGCTTCTTGTGGCTACACCTTC.

This chain uses TRBV28 with TRBJ2-5; 11 nucleotides line up with TRBD2. Per germline, CDR1 MDHEN and CDR2 SYDVKM. With V trimmed by 5 bases and J by 5 bases, 7 bases remained unmatched. The CDR3 is made up of 15 amino acids. This CDR3 reads CASSALAGGRETQYF. The CDR3 DNA follows: TGTGCCAGCAGTGCCTTAGCGGGGGGGCGGGAGACCCAGTACTTC.

This clone was detected only a few times. At one boundary the junction diverges from the germline segment, which might be a read error. This rearrangement joins TRBV7-9 to TRBJ2-3, with D maybe TRBD2 (6 bases). The length of the CDR3 is 12 residues. Germline V lookup: CDR1 SEHNR, CDR2 FQNEAQ (reference sequence). Here the CDR3 DNA reads TGTTCCAGCAGCTCCGGGGGAGATACGCAGTATTTT. The encoded protein is CSSSSGGDTQYF.

The chain joins TRBV7-9 to TRBJ2-5; 12 bases match TRBD2. This CDR3 has 14 amino acids. The germline V gene encodes CDR1 SEHNR and CDR2 FQNEAQ (reference sequence). J gave up 5 bases and V 3 bases, and 1 base lay outside the gene matches. The CDR3 region has the DNA TGTGCCAGCAGCTTGGGACTAGCGGGTGAGACCCAGTACTTC. Translation gives CASSLGLAGETQYF.

This clone was observed a few times. Other nucleotide sequences in the sample specify the same CDR3. The chain couples TRBV27 to TRBJ1-5, with D perhaps TRBD1 (6 bases). Trimming left V 5 bases short and J 2 bases short, with 10 bases between. Germline V gene lookup returns CDR1 MNHEY and CDR2 SMNVEV (reference sequence). The CDR3 is made up of 14 amino acids. The CDR3, as DNA: TGTGCCAGCAGTCCGCGACAGGGCAATCAGCCCCAGCATTTT. This translates into CASSPRQGNQPQHF.

The chain is built from TRBV7-8 and TRBJ1-2; the match to TRBD1 covers 9 bases. The V and J ends lost 1 base and 3 bases, in that order; junction bases with no gene match: 3. Germline V lookup: CDR1 SGHVS, CDR2 FQNEAQ. This CDR3 spans 15 amino acids. In nucleotides, the CDR3 is TGTGCCAGCAGCTTAGGCGGGACAGGGTACTATGGCTACACCTTC. This sequence encodes CASSLGGTGYYGYTF.

This clone was seen once. Other DNA sequences from this sample encode an identical CDR3 as well. The V and J genes are TRBV5-4 and TRBJ2-2, with D perhaps matching TRBD2 (7 bases). V lost 5 bases and J lost 4, with 12 bases in between. This CDR3 is built from 14 residues. CDR1 SGHNT and CDR2 YYREEE come from the germline V gene (reference sequence). The DNA for the CDR3 is TGTGCCAGCAGTCTGGGAGGGGGCACCGGGGAGCTGTTTTTT. Translating it yields CASSLGGGTGELFF.

This clone was detected only a few times. The chain is built from TRBV7-9 and TRBJ1-4; weak D call: TRBD1 (6 bases). CDR1 and CDR2 (germline): SEHNR, FQNEAQ (reference sequence). The CDR3 runs to 16 residues. Trimming took 1 base from V and 5 from J, leaving 14 bases between them. CDR3 protein: CASSLGDQGLNEKLFF. CDR3 nucleotide sequence: TGTGCCAGCAGCTTAGGAGACCAGGGGTTAAATGAAAAACTGTTTTTT. The complete variable domain, with remaining parts taken from reference TRBV7-9 and TRBJ1-4, reads DTGVSQNPRHKITKRGQNVTFRCDPISEHNRLYWYRQTLGQGPEFLTYFQNEAQLEKSRLLSDRFSAERPKGSFSTLEIQRTEQGDSAMYLCASSLGDQGLNEKLFFGSGTQLSVL.